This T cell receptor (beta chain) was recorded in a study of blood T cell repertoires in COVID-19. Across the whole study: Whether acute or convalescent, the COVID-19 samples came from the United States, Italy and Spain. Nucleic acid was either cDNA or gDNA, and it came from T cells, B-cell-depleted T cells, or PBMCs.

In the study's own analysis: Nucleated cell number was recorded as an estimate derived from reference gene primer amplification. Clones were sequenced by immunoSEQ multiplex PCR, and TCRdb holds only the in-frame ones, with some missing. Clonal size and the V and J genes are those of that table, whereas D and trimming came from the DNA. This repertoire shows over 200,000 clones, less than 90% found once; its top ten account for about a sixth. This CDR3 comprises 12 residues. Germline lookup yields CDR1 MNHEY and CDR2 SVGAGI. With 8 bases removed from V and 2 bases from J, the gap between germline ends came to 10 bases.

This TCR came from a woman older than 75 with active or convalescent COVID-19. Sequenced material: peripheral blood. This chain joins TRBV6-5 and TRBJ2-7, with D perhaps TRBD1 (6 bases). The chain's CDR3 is CASHRVPYEQYF. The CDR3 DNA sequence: TGTGCCAGCCACAGGGTTCCCTACGAGCAGTACTTC.